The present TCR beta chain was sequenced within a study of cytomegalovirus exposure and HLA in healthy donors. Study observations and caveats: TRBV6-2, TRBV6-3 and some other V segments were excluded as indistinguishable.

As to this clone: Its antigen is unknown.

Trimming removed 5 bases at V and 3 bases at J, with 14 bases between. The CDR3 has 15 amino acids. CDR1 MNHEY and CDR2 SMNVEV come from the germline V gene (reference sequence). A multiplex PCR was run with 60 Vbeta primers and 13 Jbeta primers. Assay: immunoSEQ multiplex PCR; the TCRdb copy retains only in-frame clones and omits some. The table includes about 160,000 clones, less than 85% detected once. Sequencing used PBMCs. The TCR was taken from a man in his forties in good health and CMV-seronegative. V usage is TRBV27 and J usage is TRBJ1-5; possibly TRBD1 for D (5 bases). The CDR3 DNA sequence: TGTGCCAGCAGTCCCGGCAGGGTACCCAATCAGCCCCAGCATTTT. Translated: CASSPGRVPNQPQHF.